The entry below describes one T cell receptor (beta chain). Its antigen is unidentified. This specimen comes from a study of graft-versus-host responses after intestinal transplantation. About the research overall: Once they had received anti-thymocyte globulin induction, all recipients took tacrolimus and steroids for around 3 years.

TCRdb's table, derived via immunoSEQ multiplex PCR, lists solely in-frame clones and lacks some. The sample lists approximately 99,000 clones, approximately 90% occurring once. Study outcomes and limitations: Investigators detected GvH clones in recipient marrow, with some emerging earlier in ileum or blood.

The CDR3 covers 17 residues. Trimming removed 0 bases from V and 5 bases from J, with 17 bases in between. Per germline, CDR1 SGHVS and CDR2 FQNEAQ. The starting material was unstimulated CD8+ T cells sorted from spleen or lymph node cells, obtained before transplant. The origin of this receptor is a human donor who was the organ donor for an intestinal transplant. This chain connects TRBV7-8 to TRBJ2-1; D might be TRBD2 (6 bases). The CDR3 loop is CASSLARLASLHNEQFF. The CDR3 coding sequence is TGTGCCAGCAGCTTAGCGCGCCTAGCGTCCCTGCACAATGAGCAGTTCTTC.